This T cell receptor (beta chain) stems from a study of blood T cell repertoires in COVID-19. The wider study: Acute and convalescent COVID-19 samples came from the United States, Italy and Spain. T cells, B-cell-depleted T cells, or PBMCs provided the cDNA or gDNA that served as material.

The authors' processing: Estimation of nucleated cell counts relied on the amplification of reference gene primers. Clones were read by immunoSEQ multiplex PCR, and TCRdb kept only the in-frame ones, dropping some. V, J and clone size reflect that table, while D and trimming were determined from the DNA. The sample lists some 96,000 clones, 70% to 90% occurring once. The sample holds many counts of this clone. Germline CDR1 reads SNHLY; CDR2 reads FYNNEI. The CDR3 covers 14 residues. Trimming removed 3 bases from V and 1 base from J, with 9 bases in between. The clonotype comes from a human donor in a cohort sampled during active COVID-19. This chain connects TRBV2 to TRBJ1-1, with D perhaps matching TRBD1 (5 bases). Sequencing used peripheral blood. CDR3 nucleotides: TGTGCCAGCAGTGAGCAGGGCGGGAACACTGAAGCTTTCTTT. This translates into CASSEQGGNTEAFF.